This TCR beta chain was identified during a study of blood T cell repertoires in COVID-19. The method was immunoSEQ multiplex PCR; TCRdb's version includes in-frame clones alone and lacks a portion of them. This table has about 200,000 clones, around 80% appearing once. The V and J ends lost 5 bases and 5 bases, in that order; junction bases with no gene match: 8. CDR1 MDHEN and CDR2 SYDVKM come from the germline V gene. The CDR3 has 15 amino acids. The sequencing input was peripheral blood. This TCR was sampled from a human donor in a cohort sampled during active COVID-19. The V and J genes are TRBV28 and TRBJ2-7; TRBD1 agrees at 11 bases. CDR3 loop: CASSTSGTGGHEQYF. DNA of the CDR3: TGTGCCAGCAGTACTTCCGGGACAGGGGGTCACGAGCAGTACTTC.